This is a list of T cell receptor beta chains from one sample in a study of blood T cells in healthy people across ages. TCRdb reprocessed the 5' RACE reads with MiXCR, giving one entry per CDR3 protein. Among 350,000 to 450,000 distinct CDR3 sequences listed, approximately 47% were seen once. Sequenced: blood. All receptors come from a man in his 60s in good health. CDR3s leave out the opening cysteine and the closing phenylalanine or tryptophan. The order of the fields is V gene, J gene, D gene, CDR3 length, CDR3 protein. D genes are given only for firm matches.

V gene: TRBV27
J gene: TRBJ2-1
D gene: NA
CDR3 length: 10
CDR3 protein: ASSHRRETQF

V gene: TRBV20-1
J gene: TRBJ2-1
D gene: TRBD2
CDR3 length: 18
CDR3 protein: SATPSRRGLAGALYNEQF

V gene: TRBV2
J gene: TRBJ2-7
D gene: TRBD1
CDR3 length: 12
CDR3 protein: ASRGETGPHEQY

V gene: TRBV2
J gene: TRBJ2-5
D gene: TRBD2
CDR3 length: 11
CDR3 protein: ASRATSSEEQY

V gene: TRBV12-3/TRBV12-4
J gene: TRBJ2-3
D gene: NA
CDR3 length: 11
CDR3 protein: ADRTASTDTQY

V gene: TRBV6-2/TRBV6-3
J gene: TRBJ1-5
D gene: TRBD1
CDR3 length: 15
CDR3 protein: ASSYLTTGVSNQPQH

V gene: TRBV5-1
J gene: TRBJ2-1
D gene: TRBD1
CDR3 length: 13
CDR3 protein: ASSPTGGRGNEQF

V gene: TRBV11-2
J gene: TRBJ1-2
D gene: NA
CDR3 length: 11
CDR3 protein: ASSFPVGYGYT

V gene: TRBV25-1
J gene: TRBJ1-6
D gene: NA
CDR3 length: 12
CDR3 protein: ATGGGQGNSPLH

V gene: TRBV11-2
J gene: TRBJ2-7
D gene: TRBD1
CDR3 length: 12
CDR3 protein: ASSAGTGNYEQY

V gene: TRBV20-1
J gene: TRBJ1-2
D gene: NA
CDR3 length: 10
CDR3 protein: SATGVDYGYT

V gene: TRBV7-2
J gene: TRBJ2-4
D gene: NA
CDR3 length: 10
CDR3 protein: ASSLGGDIQY

V gene: TRBV4-2
J gene: TRBJ2-1
D gene: NA
CDR3 length: 12
CDR3 protein: ASSRIQSNNEQF

V gene: TRBV10-2
J gene: TRBJ2-4
D gene: NA
CDR3 length: 10
CDR3 protein: ASSEGVYIQY

V gene: TRBV7-9
J gene: TRBJ2-4
D gene: NA
CDR3 length: 9
CDR3 protein: ASSPQNIQY

V gene: TRBV11-1
J gene: TRBJ2-1
D gene: NA
CDR3 length: 13
CDR3 protein: ASSATRAGNNEQF

V gene: TRBV20-1
J gene: TRBJ2-5
D gene: TRBD2
CDR3 length: 17
CDR3 protein: SAQPPTSGGGINQETQY

V gene: TRBV27
J gene: TRBJ1-2
D gene: NA
CDR3 length: 11
CDR3 protein: ASSLGRYYGYT

V gene: TRBV28
J gene: TRBJ1-2
D gene: NA
CDR3 length: 12
CDR3 protein: ASTRWGVGYGYT

V gene: TRBV6-1
J gene: TRBJ1-2
D gene: NA
CDR3 length: 11
CDR3 protein: ASSGLGVGGYT

V gene: TRBV5-1
J gene: TRBJ2-1
D gene: NA
CDR3 length: 10
CDR3 protein: ASSFQYNEQF

V gene: TRBV7-2
J gene: TRBJ2-3
D gene: TRBD2
CDR3 length: 15
CDR3 protein: ASSLDLTSGKSDTQY

V gene: TRBV2
J gene: TRBJ1-2
D gene: NA
CDR3 length: 14
CDR3 protein: ASSPLGPKLGYGYT

V gene: TRBV20-1
J gene: TRBJ2-1
D gene: NA
CDR3 length: 10
CDR3 protein: SARVPRGEQF

V gene: TRBV20-1
J gene: TRBJ2-5
D gene: TRBD2
CDR3 length: 14
CDR3 protein: SARFGGGRGKETQY

V gene: TRBV10-3
J gene: TRBJ2-1
D gene: NA
CDR3 length: 13
CDR3 protein: AIREPGLSRNEQF

V gene: TRBV7-2
J gene: TRBJ1-1
D gene: NA
CDR3 length: 10
CDR3 protein: ASSLREIEAF

V gene: TRBV5-1
J gene: TRBJ2-1
D gene: TRBD2
CDR3 length: 13
CDR3 protein: ASSLGGTSVNEQF

V gene: TRBV7-2
J gene: TRBJ2-5
D gene: NA
CDR3 length: 12
CDR3 protein: ASSSDANQETQY

V gene: TRBV4-3
J gene: TRBJ2-1
D gene: NA
CDR3 length: 13
CDR3 protein: ASSQDPSVLNEQF

V gene: TRBV20-1
J gene: TRBJ2-3
D gene: NA
CDR3 length: 11
CDR3 protein: SARRDSTDTQY

V gene: TRBV7-9
J gene: NA
D gene: TRBD2
CDR3 length: 13
CDR3 protein: ASSLVGGRGETQY

V gene: TRBV4-3
J gene: TRBJ2-3
D gene: NA
CDR3 length: 14
CDR3 protein: ASSQEPSGSTDTQY

V gene: TRBV29-1
J gene: TRBJ2-1
D gene: NA
CDR3 length: 13
CDR3 protein: SVEELEALKNEQF

V gene: TRBV7-9
J gene: TRBJ1-1
D gene: NA
CDR3 length: 13
CDR3 protein: TSSLPPGADTEAF

V gene: TRBV5-6
J gene: TRBJ2-5
D gene: NA
CDR3 length: 14
CDR3 protein: ASSLAATGLAETQY

V gene: TRBV6-1
J gene: TRBJ1-2
D gene: NA
CDR3 length: 11
CDR3 protein: ASSEQVHYGYT

V gene: TRBV29-1
J gene: TRBJ2-1
D gene: TRBD2
CDR3 length: 12
CDR3 protein: SVEPAGGYNEQF

V gene: TRBV11-2
J gene: TRBJ2-5
D gene: NA
CDR3 length: 12
CDR3 protein: ASSLVPSVHTQY

V gene: TRBV29-1
J gene: TRBJ2-1
D gene: NA
CDR3 length: 9
CDR3 protein: SVVPGNEQF

V gene: TRBV4-1
J gene: NA
D gene: TRBD2
CDR3 length: 12
CDR3 protein: ASSQGTSPETQY

V gene: TRBV9
J gene: TRBJ2-3
D gene: NA
CDR3 length: 14
CDR3 protein: ASSVGRASGTDTQY

V gene: TRBV7-3
J gene: TRBJ2-1
D gene: NA
CDR3 length: 15
CDR3 protein: ASSLTMGRNAYNEQF

V gene: TRBV20-1
J gene: TRBJ2-7
D gene: TRBD2
CDR3 length: 15
CDR3 protein: SATTPRAGVRSYEQY

V gene: TRBV7-2
J gene: TRBJ2-1
D gene: NA
CDR3 length: 12
CDR3 protein: ASSGGPRPHEQF

V gene: TRBV4-2
J gene: TRBJ2-3
D gene: TRBD2
CDR3 length: 15
CDR3 protein: ASSQDGTAGVTDTQY

V gene: TRBV7-2
J gene: TRBJ2-5
D gene: NA
CDR3 length: 11
CDR3 protein: ASSSSPGETQY

V gene: TRBV12-3/TRBV12-4
J gene: NA
D gene: NA
CDR3 length: 13
CDR3 protein: ASSLGRVQGHEQY

V gene: TRBV20-1
J gene: TRBJ2-5
D gene: TRBD2
CDR3 length: 11
CDR3 protein: SAGAGGRETQY

V gene: TRBV15
J gene: TRBJ2-3
D gene: NA
CDR3 length: 13
CDR3 protein: ATSSHRERTDTQY

V gene: TRBV7-9
J gene: TRBJ2-3
D gene: TRBD2
CDR3 length: 12
CDR3 protein: ASSSSGRTDTQY

V gene: TRBV29-1
J gene: TRBJ2-1
D gene: TRBD2
CDR3 length: 12
CDR3 protein: SVESGGRYNEQF

V gene: TRBV12-3/TRBV12-4
J gene: TRBJ1-5
D gene: NA
CDR3 length: 13
CDR3 protein: ASSSPGWGIQPQH

V gene: TRBV20-1
J gene: TRBJ2-1
D gene: TRBD2
CDR3 length: 14
CDR3 protein: SADPWTSGNYNEQF